This T cell receptor (beta chain) was retrieved from a study of spatial heterogeneity in lung cancer. About the research overall: Sequences of the beta chain were consistently detected in greater numbers than alpha-chain sequences. Across the raw uncorrected reads, a unique TCR and UMI combination was observed, on average, more than ten times.

Trimming removed 2 bases from V and 1 base from J; junction bases left unmatched: 4. This CDR3 region has 17 residues. Germline loops: CDR1 MNHEY, CDR2 SVGEGT. The time point denotes: sample taken at primary tumor resection. More than 70 TRACERx patients with early, untreated non-small cell lung cancer donated samples. The study sequenced unsorted whole RNA from tumor, nontumor lung or frozen PBMC. In this sample, this clonotype is large. TCRdb recomputed calls from the 5' RACE reads with MiXCR, one row per CDR3 protein. The sample consists of several hundred distinct CDR3 sequences, approximately 9.9% of them appearing once.

Sequencing used normal lung tissue next to the tumor, obtained at surgery. J is TRBJ2-3 and V is TRBV6-2 or TRBV6-3; 12 bases fit TRBD2. This TCR came from a male donor with early-stage non-small cell lung cancer. The CDR3 loop is CASSYDWTSGGTDTQYF. The CDR3 DNA follows: TGTGCCAGCAGTTACGACTGGACTAGCGGGGGCACAGATACGCAGTATTTT.